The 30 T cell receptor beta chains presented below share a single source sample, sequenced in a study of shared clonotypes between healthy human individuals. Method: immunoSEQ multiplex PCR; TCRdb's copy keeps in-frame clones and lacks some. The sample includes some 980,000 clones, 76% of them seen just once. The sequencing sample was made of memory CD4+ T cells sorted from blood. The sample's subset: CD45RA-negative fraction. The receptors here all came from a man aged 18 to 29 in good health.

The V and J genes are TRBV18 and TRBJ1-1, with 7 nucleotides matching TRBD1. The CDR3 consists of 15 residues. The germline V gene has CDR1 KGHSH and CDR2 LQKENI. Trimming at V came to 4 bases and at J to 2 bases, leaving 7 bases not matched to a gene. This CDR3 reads CASSRQGGSNTEAFF. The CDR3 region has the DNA TGTGCCAGCTCACGACAGGGCGGCAGCAACACTGAAGCTTTCTTT. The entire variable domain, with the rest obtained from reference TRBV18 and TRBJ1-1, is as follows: NAGVMQNPRHLVRRRGQEARLRCSPMKGHSHVYWYRQLPEEGLKFMVYLQKENIIDESGMPKERFSAEFPKEGPSILRIQQVVRGDSAAYFCASSRQGGSNTEAFFGQGTRLTVV.

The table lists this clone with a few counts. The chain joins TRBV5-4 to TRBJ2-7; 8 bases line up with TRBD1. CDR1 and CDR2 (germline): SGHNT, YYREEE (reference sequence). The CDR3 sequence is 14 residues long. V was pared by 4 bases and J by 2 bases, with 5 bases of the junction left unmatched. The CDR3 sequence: CASSSGQGTYEQYF. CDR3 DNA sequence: TGTGCCAGCAGCAGCGGACAGGGAACCTACGAGCAGTACTTC.

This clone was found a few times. The CDR3 region is CASIRDSSGDTQYF. CDR3 bases: TGTGCCAGCATCCGGGACTCCTCGGGGGATACGCAGTATTTT. This chain connects TRBV2 to TRBJ2-3; D perhaps matches TRBD2 (6 bases). CDR3 length equals 14 residues. CDR1 is SNHLY, CDR2 FYNNEI, per germline. The V and J ends lost 7 bases and 6 bases respectively, with 17 bases between them.

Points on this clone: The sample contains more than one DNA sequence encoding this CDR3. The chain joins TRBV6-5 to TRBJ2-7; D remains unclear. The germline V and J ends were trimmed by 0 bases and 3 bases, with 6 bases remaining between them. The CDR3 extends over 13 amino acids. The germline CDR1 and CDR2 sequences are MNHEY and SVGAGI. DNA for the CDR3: TGTGCCAGCAGTTACTCGCCCAGCTACGAGCAGTACTTC. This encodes CASSYSPSYEQYF.

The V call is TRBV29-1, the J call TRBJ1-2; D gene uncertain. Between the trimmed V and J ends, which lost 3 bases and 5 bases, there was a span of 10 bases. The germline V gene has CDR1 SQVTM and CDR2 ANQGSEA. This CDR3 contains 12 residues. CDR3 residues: CSVEGNSYGYTF. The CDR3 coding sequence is TGCAGCGTTGAGGGCAATTCATATGGCTACACCTTC. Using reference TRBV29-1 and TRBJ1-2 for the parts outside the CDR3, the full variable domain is SAVISQKPSRDICQRGTSLTIQCQVDSQVTMMFWYRQQPGQSLTLIATANQGSEATYESGFVIDKFPISRPNLTFSTLTVSNMSPEDSSIYLCSVEGNSYGYTFGSGTRLTVV.

CDR3 sequence reads: CASSLEVLAGHVSGQYF. The CDR3, as DNA: TGTGCCAGCAGCTTAGAGGTTCTAGCGGGCCACGTCTCGGGGCAGTATTTT. The chain recombines TRBV7-2 with TRBJ2-3; TRBD2 matches at 8 bases. V lost 1 base and J lost 11; bases outside the gene matches: 17. Germline V gene lookup returns CDR1 SGHTA and CDR2 FQGNSA. The CDR3 runs 17 residues. Combining the CDR3 with reference TRBV7-2 and TRBJ2-3 gives the whole variable domain GAGVSQSPSNKVTEKGKDVELRCDPISGHTALYWYRQSLGQGLEFLIYFQGNSAPDKSGLPSDRFSAERTGGSVSTLTIQRTQQEDSAVYLCASSLEVLAGHVSGQYFGPGTRLTVL.

In nucleotides, the CDR3 is TGCGCCAGCAGCCAAGATGGTAGGACAGGGTCTACAGATACGCAGTATTTT. This sequence encodes CASSQDGRTGSTDTQYF. The chain employs TRBV4-1 and TRBJ2-3, with 8 bases matching TRBD1. The germline gives CDR1 MGHRA, CDR2 YSYEKL. The CDR3 extends over 17 amino acids. V shed 0 bases and J 3 bases; nucleotides not matched to a gene: 8.

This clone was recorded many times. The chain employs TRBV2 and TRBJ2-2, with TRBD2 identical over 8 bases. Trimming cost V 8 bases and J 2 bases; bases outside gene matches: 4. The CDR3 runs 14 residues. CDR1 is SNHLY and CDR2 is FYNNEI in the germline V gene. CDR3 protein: CASLLAGNTGELFF. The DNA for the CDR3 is TGTGCCAGCCTTTTAGCGGGAAACACCGGGGAGCTGTTTTTT.

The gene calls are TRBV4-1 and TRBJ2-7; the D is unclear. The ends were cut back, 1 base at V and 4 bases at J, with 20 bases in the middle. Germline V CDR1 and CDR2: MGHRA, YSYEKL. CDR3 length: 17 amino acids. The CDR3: CASSQGRLSNPSYEQYF. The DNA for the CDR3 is TGCGCCAGCAGCCAAGGACGGCTCAGCAATCCCTCATACGAGCAGTACTTC.

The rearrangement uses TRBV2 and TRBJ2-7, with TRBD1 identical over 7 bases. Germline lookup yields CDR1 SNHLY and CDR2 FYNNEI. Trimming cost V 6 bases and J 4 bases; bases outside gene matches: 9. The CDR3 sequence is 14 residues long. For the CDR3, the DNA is TGTGCCAGCAGCCCCGGACAGGCTCTGTACGAGCAGTACTTC. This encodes CASSPGQALYEQYF.

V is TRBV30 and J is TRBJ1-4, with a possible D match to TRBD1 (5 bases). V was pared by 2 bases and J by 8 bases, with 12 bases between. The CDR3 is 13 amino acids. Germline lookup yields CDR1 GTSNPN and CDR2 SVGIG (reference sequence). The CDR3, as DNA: TGTGCCTGGAGTTCCCAGGGAAGAGAAAAACTGTTTTTT. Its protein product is CAWSSQGREKLFF.

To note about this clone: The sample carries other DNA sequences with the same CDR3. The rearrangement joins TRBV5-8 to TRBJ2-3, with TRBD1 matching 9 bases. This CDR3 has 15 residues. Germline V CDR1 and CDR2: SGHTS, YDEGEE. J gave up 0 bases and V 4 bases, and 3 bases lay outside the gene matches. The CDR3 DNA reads TGTGCCAGCAGCCTACAGGGGGCGAGCACAGATACGCAGTATTTT. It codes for CASSLQGASTDTQYF.

The CDR3 region has the DNA TGCGCCAGCAGCAAGGCTTCAGGGGGCCCCCTACAAGAGACCCAGTACTTC. Translation gives CASSKASGGPLQETQYF. The chain links TRBV5-1 to TRBJ2-5, with 8 bases matching TRBD1. With V trimmed by 4 bases and J by 2 bases, 13 bases remained unmatched. The CDR3 runs 17 residues. Germline assignment: CDR1 SGHRS and CDR2 YFSETQ. Full variable domain (missing parts from reference TRBV5-1 and TRBJ2-5): KAGVTQTPRYLIKTRGQQVTLSCSPISGHRSVSWYQQTPGQGLQFLFEYFSETQRNKGNFPGRFSGRQFSNSRSEMNVSTLELGDSALYLCASSKASGGPLQETQYFGPGTRLLVL.

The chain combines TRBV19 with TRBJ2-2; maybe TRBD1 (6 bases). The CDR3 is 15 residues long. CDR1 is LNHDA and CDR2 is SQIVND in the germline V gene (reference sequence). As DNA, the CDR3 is TGTGCTTCGTCCGTCGGGACATCACTTCCAGGGGAGCTGTTTTTT. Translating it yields CASSVGTSLPGELFF. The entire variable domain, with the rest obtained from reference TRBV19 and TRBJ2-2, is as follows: DGGITQSPKYLFRKEGQNVTLSCEQNLNHDAMYWYRQDPGQGLRLIYYSQIVNDFQKGDIAEGYSVSREKKESFPLTVTSAQKNPTAFYLCASSVGTSLPGELFFGEGSRLTVL.

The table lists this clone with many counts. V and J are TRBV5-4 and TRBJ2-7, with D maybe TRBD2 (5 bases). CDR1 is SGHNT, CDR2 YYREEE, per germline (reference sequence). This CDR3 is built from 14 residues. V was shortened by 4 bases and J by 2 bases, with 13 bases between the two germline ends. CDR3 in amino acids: CASSIGGATYEQYF. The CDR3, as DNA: TGTGCCAGCAGCATTGGAGGCGCCACCTACGAGCAGTACTTC.

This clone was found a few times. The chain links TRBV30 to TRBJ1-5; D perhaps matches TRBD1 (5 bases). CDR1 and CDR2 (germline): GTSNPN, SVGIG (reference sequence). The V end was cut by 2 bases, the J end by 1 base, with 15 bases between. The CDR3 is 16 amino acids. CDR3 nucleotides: TGTGCCTGGAGTCTGGGGGGGTCGACGAGCAATCAGCCCCAGCATTTT. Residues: CAWSLGGSTSNQPQHF. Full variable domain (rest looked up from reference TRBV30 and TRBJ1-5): SQTIHQWPATLVQPVGSPLSLECTVEGTSNPNLYWYRQAAGRGLQLLFYSVGIGQISSEVPQNLSASRPQDRQFILSSKKLLLSDSGFYLCAWSLGGSTSNQPQHFGDGTRLSIL.

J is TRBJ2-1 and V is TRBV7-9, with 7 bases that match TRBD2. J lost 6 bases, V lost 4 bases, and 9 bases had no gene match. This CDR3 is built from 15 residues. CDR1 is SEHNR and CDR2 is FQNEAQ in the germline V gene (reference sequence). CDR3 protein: CASSSRLASSNEQFF. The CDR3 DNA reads TGTGCCAGCAGCTCCAGACTAGCAAGCAGCAATGAGCAGTTCTTC.

This chain's CDR3 is CASSPPRTGSTYEQYF. The CDR3 DNA reads as TGTGCCAGCTCACCACCGAGGACAGGGAGTACCTACGAGCAGTACTTC. The chain joins TRBV18 to TRBJ2-7, with 8 positions matching TRBD1. This CDR3 region has 16 residues. The V gene's germline CDR1 is KGHSH and CDR2 LQKENI. The V and J ends lost 0 bases and 2 bases, in that order; junction bases with no gene match: 6.

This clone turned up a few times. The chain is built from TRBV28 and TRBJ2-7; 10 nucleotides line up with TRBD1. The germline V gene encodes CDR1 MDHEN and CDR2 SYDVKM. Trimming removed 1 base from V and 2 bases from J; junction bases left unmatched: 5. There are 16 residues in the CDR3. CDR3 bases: TGTGCCAGCAGTTTATTAGGCGGGACAGGGGCCTACGAGCAGTACTTC. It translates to CASSLLGGTGAYEQYF.

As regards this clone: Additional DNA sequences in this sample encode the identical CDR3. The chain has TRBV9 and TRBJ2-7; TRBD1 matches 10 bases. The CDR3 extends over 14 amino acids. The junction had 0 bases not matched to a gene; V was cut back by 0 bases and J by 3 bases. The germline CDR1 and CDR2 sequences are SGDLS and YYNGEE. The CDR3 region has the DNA TGTGCCAGCAGCGTAGGGGACAGGGGCTACGAGCAGTACTTC. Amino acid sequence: CASSVGDRGYEQYF.

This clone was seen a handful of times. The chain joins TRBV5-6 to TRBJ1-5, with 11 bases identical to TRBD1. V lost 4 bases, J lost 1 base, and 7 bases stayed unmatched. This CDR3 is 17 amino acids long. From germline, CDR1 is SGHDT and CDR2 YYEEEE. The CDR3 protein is CASSLGQGAGSNQPQHF. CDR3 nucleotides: TGTGCCAGCAGCCTCGGACAGGGGGCGGGAAGCAATCAGCCCCAGCATTTT.

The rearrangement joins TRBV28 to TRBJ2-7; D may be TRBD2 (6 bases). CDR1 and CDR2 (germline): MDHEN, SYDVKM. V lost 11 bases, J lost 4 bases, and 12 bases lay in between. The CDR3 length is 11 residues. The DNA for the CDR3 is TGTGCCGCGCGGGGCTTGTACGAGCAGTACTTC. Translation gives CAARGLYEQYF.

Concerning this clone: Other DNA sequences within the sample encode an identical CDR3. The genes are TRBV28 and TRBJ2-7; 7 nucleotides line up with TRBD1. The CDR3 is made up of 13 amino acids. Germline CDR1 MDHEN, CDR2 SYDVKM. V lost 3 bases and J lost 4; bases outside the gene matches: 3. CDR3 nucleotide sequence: TGTGCCAGCAGTTTGACAGGGATGTACGAGCAGTACTTC. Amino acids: CASSLTGMYEQYF.

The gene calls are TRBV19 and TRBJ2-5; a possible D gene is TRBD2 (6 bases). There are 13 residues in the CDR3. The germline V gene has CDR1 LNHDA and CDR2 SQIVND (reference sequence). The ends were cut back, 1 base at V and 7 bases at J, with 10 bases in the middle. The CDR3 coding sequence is TGTGCCAGTAGTATAGGGATGGAGGGGACCCAGTACTTC. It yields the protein CASSIGMEGTQYF. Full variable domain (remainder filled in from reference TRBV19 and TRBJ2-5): DGGITQSPKYLFRKEGQNVTLSCEQNLNHDAMYWYRQDPGQGLRLIYYSQIVNDFQKGDIAEGYSVSREKKESFPLTVTSAQKNPTAFYLCASSIGMEGTQYFGPGTRLLVL.

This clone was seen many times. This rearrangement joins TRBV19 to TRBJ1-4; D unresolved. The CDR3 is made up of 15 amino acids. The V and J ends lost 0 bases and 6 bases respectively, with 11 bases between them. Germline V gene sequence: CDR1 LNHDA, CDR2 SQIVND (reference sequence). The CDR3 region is CASSIEWQRDEKLFF. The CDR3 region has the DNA TGTGCCAGTAGTATAGAGTGGCAGCGGGATGAAAAACTGTTTTTT.

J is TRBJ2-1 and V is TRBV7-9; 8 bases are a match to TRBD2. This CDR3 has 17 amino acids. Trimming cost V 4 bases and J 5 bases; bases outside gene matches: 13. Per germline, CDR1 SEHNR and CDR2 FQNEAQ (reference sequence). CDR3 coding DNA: TGTGCCAGCAGCTCTCGGGGGCGGACTAGCATTGACAATGAGCAGTTCTTC. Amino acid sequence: CASSSRGRTSIDNEQFF.

CDR3 bases: TGTGCCAGCAGTGTACTCCGGGACAGGGGTGAAAAACTGTTTTTT. Amino acid sequence: CASSVLRDRGEKLFF. The chain couples TRBV6-1 to TRBJ1-4, with 10 bases that match TRBD1. Looked up from germline, CDR1 is MNHNS and CDR2 is SASEGT. CDR3 length equals 15 residues. Losses at the gene ends were 4 bases for V and 7 bases for J; bases not matched to a gene: 6.

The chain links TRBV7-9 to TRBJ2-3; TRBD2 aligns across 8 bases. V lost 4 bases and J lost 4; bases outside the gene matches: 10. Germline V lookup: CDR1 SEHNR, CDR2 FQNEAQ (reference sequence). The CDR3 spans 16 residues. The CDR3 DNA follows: TGTGCCAGCAGCTCGATTCGGACTAGCTCATCAGATACGCAGTATTTT. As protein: CASSSIRTSSSDTQYF.

CDR3 residues: CASSLSGQGRPGANVLTF. CDR3 in DNA: TGTGCCAGCAGCCTATCAGGACAGGGGCGACCTGGGGCCAACGTCCTGACTTTC. This chain connects TRBV27 to TRBJ2-6, with TRBD1 matching over 9 bases. This CDR3 spans 18 amino acids. V shed 6 bases, J shed 2 bases, and the junction held 11 bases outside the gene matches. Germline lookup yields CDR1 MNHEY and CDR2 SMNVEV (reference sequence).

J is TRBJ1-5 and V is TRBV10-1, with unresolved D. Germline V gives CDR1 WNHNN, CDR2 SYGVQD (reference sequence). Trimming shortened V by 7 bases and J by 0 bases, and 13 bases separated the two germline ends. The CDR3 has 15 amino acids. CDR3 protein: CASTLRTDSNQPQHF. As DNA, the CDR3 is TGCGCCAGCACCTTGAGGACGGATAGCAATCAGCCCCAGCATTTT.